One sample yielded the 3 T cell receptor beta chains listed below, sequenced in a study of T-cell reconstitution after alpha-beta-depleted transplantation in children. Unique molecular identifiers were used to barcode this TCRbeta library. From the PCR reads, TCRdb called clonotypes with MiXCR, one entry per CDR3 protein. In the table there are about 8,300 distinct CDR3 sequences, about 16% of which are singletons. This specimen consisted of PBMCs, mostly from graft donor cells, obtained 60 days after TCRalphabeta/CD19-depleted stem cell transplant. The source is a girl younger than two who had a stem cell transplant for combined immunodeficiency, so the T cells may come from the graft donor.

This clonotype has at least ten counts. This chain links TRBV20-1 with TRBJ1-1; D gene uncertain. The germline V and J ends were trimmed by 1 base and 4 bases, with 25 bases remaining between them. CDR1 is DFQATT and CDR2 is SNEGSKA in the germline V gene (reference sequence). CDR3 size: 18 residues. The chain's CDR3 is CSARVLGVPTTLSTEAFF. CDR3 DNA: TGCAGTGCTAGAGTCCTGGGAGTACCGACCACCTTGAGCACTGAAGCTTTCTTT.

The V and J genes are TRBV29-1 and TRBJ2-5; 7 bases map to TRBD2. The CDR3 runs 13 residues. Germline V gene data show CDR1 as SQVTM and CDR2 as ANQGSEA. V was clipped by 7 bases and J by 3 bases; unmatched bases: 8. DNA for the CDR3: TGCAGCGCCAGGTGGGGGGGGGAAGAGACCCAGTACTTC. Encoded protein: CSARWGGEETQYF.

In this sample, this clonotype turned up many times. V usage is TRBV29-1 and J usage is TRBJ1-2; D is perhaps TRBD1 (5 bases). The CDR3 runs to 13 residues. V dropped 0 bases and J dropped 8 bases, with 13 bases sitting between them. Germline assignment: CDR1 SQVTM and CDR2 ANQGSEA. The CDR3 coding sequence is TGCAGCGTTGAAGATGTAAGGGGAGGAGGCTACACCTTC. Protein: CSVEDVRGGGYTF.